These T cell receptor beta chains were read from a single sample in a study of shared clonotypes between healthy human individuals. The method was immunoSEQ multiplex PCR; TCRdb's version includes in-frame clones alone and lacks a portion of them. This table has over a million clones, approximately 80% appearing once. Input material: memory CD4+ T cells from PBMCs. Receptors were obtained from a man between 18 and 29 years old in good health. Some clones in this sample may be carry-over from other donors' samples. The CDR3 runs from the conserved cysteine through the conserved F or W. A D gene is named only where the DNA matches it firmly. A row's size may be missing; if present it is once, few, many or a size class.

v_gene: TRBV11-2
abundance: NA
d_gene: NA
len: 14
j_gene: TRBJ2-1
CDR3aa: CASSPGGARNEQFF
CDR3nt: TGTGCCAGCAGCCCGGGCGGAGCGCGCAATGAGCAGTTCTTC

v_gene: TRBV28
abundance: NA
d_gene: NA
len: 15
j_gene: TRBJ2-7
CDR3aa: CASSRGPDSTYEQYF
CDR3nt: TGTGCCAGCAGCCGCGGCCCGGACTCGACCTACGAGCAGTACTTC

v_gene: TRBV2
abundance: NA
d_gene: NA
len: 16
j_gene: TRBJ2-6
CDR3aa: CASSEGRSSGANVLTF
CDR3nt: TGTGCCAGCAGTGAGGGACGGTCCTCTGGGGCCAACGTCCTGACTTTC

v_gene: TRBV9
abundance: once
d_gene: NA
len: 15
j_gene: TRBJ2-7
CDR3aa: CASSVGPSASYEQYF
CDR3nt: TGTGCCAGCAGCGTAGGCCCCTCTGCATCCTACGAGCAGTACTTC

v_gene: TRBV7-9
abundance: few
d_gene: NA
len: 15
j_gene: TRBJ2-3
CDR3aa: CASSLVAGTTDTQYF
CDR3nt: TGTGCCAGCAGCTTAGTCGCGGGCACCACAGATACGCAGTATTTT

v_gene: TRBV7-6
abundance: NA
d_gene: TRBD1
len: 17
j_gene: TRBJ2-3
CDR3aa: CASSLALTGGETDTQYF
CDR3nt: TGTGCCAGCAGCTTAGCGCTAACAGGGGGCGAGACAGATACGCAGTATTTT

v_gene: TRBV28
abundance: NA
d_gene: NA
len: 16
j_gene: TRBJ1-2
CDR3aa: CASSLSTPGTDNGYTF
CDR3nt: TGTGCCAGCAGTTTATCTACCCCCGGGACCGACAATGGCTACACCTTC

v_gene: TRBV7-9
abundance: NA
d_gene: NA
len: 16
j_gene: TRBJ1-2
CDR3aa: CASSFRDGSTNYGYTF
CDR3nt: TGTGCCAGCAGCTTTAGAGACGGAAGTACTAACTATGGCTACACCTTC

v_gene: TRBV5-1
abundance: NA
d_gene: NA
len: 13
j_gene: TRBJ1-6
CDR3aa: CASSLSGSSPLHF
CDR3nt: TGCGCCAGCAGCTTGTCGGGTTCTTCACCCCTCCACTTT

v_gene: TRBV7-9
abundance: NA
d_gene: TRBD2
len: 15
j_gene: TRBJ2-5
CDR3aa: CASSSGTSFRETQYF
CDR3nt: TGTGCCAGCAGCTCCGGGACTAGCTTTAGAGAGACCCAGTACTTC

v_gene: TRBV5-1
abundance: NA
d_gene: TRBD2
len: 15
j_gene: TRBJ2-1
CDR3aa: CASSLDTAGVREQFF
CDR3nt: TGCGCCAGCAGCTTGGATACAGCGGGAGTACGTGAGCAGTTCTTC

v_gene: TRBV4-2
abundance: NA
d_gene: NA
len: 11
j_gene: TRBJ2-1
CDR3aa: CATDPGDEQFF
CDR3nt: TGTGCCACCGACCCAGGTGATGAGCAGTTCTTC

v_gene: TRBV7-2
abundance: NA
d_gene: NA
len: 15
j_gene: TRBJ2-7
CDR3aa: CASSLSGLATYEQYF
CDR3nt: TGTGCCAGCAGCTTAAGCGGGCTAGCGACCTACGAGCAGTACTTC

v_gene: TRBV6-4
abundance: NA
d_gene: NA
len: 13
j_gene: TRBJ2-3
CDR3aa: CASSLVFTDTQYF
CDR3nt: TGTGCCAGCAGTTTGGTTTTCACAGATACGCAGTATTTT

v_gene: TRBV27
abundance: NA
d_gene: NA
len: 13
j_gene: TRBJ1-2
CDR3aa: CASSYPTNYGYTF
CDR3nt: TGTGCCAGCAGCTATCCAACTAACTATGGCTACACCTTC

v_gene: TRBV25-1
abundance: NA
d_gene: NA
len: 17
j_gene: TRBJ2-7
CDR3aa: CASSAHVGGGNNYEQYF
CDR3nt: TGTGCCAGCAGTGCCCACGTGGGGGGAGGAAACAACTACGAGCAGTACTTC

v_gene: TRBV7-8
abundance: NA
d_gene: TRBD1
len: 15
j_gene: TRBJ2-3
CDR3aa: CASSRDRVSTDTQYF
CDR3nt: TGTGCCAGCAGCCGAGACAGGGTTAGCACAGATACGCAGTATTTT

v_gene: TRBV2
abundance: NA
d_gene: NA
len: 14
j_gene: TRBJ2-5
CDR3aa: CASSAVTSQETQYF
CDR3nt: TGTGCCAGCAGCGCGGTTACCTCCCAAGAGACCCAGTACTTC

v_gene: TRBV20-1
abundance: once
d_gene: NA
len: 11
j_gene: TRBJ2-3
CDR3aa: CSAASADTQYF
CDR3nt: TGCAGTGCCGCAAGTGCAGATACGCAGTATTTT

v_gene: TRBV9
abundance: few
d_gene: NA
len: 14
j_gene: TRBJ1-2
CDR3aa: CASSVGGVINGYTF
CDR3nt: TGTGCCAGCAGCGTAGGAGGTGTTATTAATGGCTACACCTTC

v_gene: TRBV5-6
abundance: NA
d_gene: NA
len: 15
j_gene: TRBJ2-1
CDR3aa: CASSFNAAAGNEQFF
CDR3nt: TGTGCCAGCAGCTTTAACGCGGCCGCGGGGAATGAGCAGTTCTTC

v_gene: TRBV7-3
abundance: NA
d_gene: NA
len: 11
j_gene: TRBJ1-1
CDR3aa: CASSPRFEAFF
CDR3nt: TGTGCCAGCAGCCCCAGGTTTGAAGCTTTCTTT